This passage covers 12 T cell receptor beta chains from one sample sequenced in a study of T cell responses to AZD1222 COVID-19 vaccine. Measured with immunoSEQ multiplex PCR; TCRdb has only the in-frame clones, and not every one. The data show tens of thousands of clones, roughly 89% seen once. This specimen consisted of peripheral blood, obtained 28 days after the second AZD1222 dose. Receptors were obtained from an adult who received the AZD1222 COVID-19 vaccine.

V is TRBV19 and J is TRBJ1-2, with 7 bases matching TRBD1. The CDR3 sequence is 12 residues long. The V gene end was trimmed by 7 bases and the J gene end by 6 bases; junction bases not matched to a gene: 5. Germline V gene data show CDR1 as LNHDA and CDR2 as SQIVND (reference sequence). The DNA of the CDR3 is TGTGCCAGTACCCCGACAGGGAATGGCTACACCTTC. Its protein product is CASTPTGNGYTF.

The chain recombines TRBV6-5 with TRBJ1-2; 7 positions match TRBD1. The CDR3 is made up of 14 amino acids. V shed 5 bases and J 8 bases; nucleotides not matched to a gene: 11. Germline assignment: CDR1 MNHEY and CDR2 SVGAGI. The CDR3 DNA reads TGTGCCAGCAGTATGACAGGGTCCTTGGGGGGCTACACCTTC. Translated, it gives CASSMTGSLGGYTF.

V is TRBV6-6 and J is TRBJ1-2, with TRBD1 matching 12 bases. This CDR3 is built from 14 residues. The V and J ends lost 6 bases and 6 bases, in that order; junction bases with no gene match: 5. Germline V lookup: CDR1 MNHNY, CDR2 SVGAGI (reference sequence). CDR3 in amino acids: CASRMGQGAHGYTF. The CDR3, as DNA: TGTGCCAGCAGAATGGGACAGGGGGCGCATGGCTACACCTTC.

The chain joins TRBV9 to TRBJ2-5; 9 bases line up with TRBD1. The CDR3 has 15 residues. V was clipped by 4 bases and J by 4 bases; unmatched bases: 8. Germline CDR1 and CDR2: SGDLS and YYNGEE. CDR3 coding DNA: TGTGCCAGCAGCCTAAGACAGGGGGATAGAGAGACCCAGTACTTC. Its translation: CASSLRQGDRETQYF.

V gene TRBV19 combines with J gene TRBJ2-2; D remains unclear. The germline CDR1 and CDR2 sequences are LNHDA and SQIVND (reference sequence). This CDR3 has 13 residues. The V end lost 3 bases, the J end lost 6 bases, and 8 bases lay between the germline ends. CDR3 DNA sequence: TGTGCCAGTAGTATTCGGGTCTCCGGGGAGCTGTTTTTT. Its translation is CASSIRVSGELFF.

This chain connects TRBV5-1 to TRBJ2-7; 9 bases are a match to TRBD2. The CDR3 loop spans 15 amino acids. Germline V lookup: CDR1 SGHRS, CDR2 YFSETQ. With V trimmed by 4 bases and J by 4 bases, 9 bases remained unmatched. The CDR3 reads CASSLLGSGGYEQYF. DNA of the CDR3: TGCGCCAGCAGCCTTTTGGGGAGCGGGGGGTACGAGCAGTACTTC.

J is TRBJ1-6 and V is TRBV19; D gene uncertain. The germline V gene encodes CDR1 LNHDA and CDR2 SQIVND (reference sequence). The CDR3 has 15 amino acids. The germline V and J ends were trimmed by 5 bases and 7 bases, with 15 bases remaining between them. The CDR3 spells CASSARQAGNSPLHF. Written as DNA, the CDR3 is TGTGCCAGTAGTGCCCGGCAGGCGGGAAATTCACCCCTCCACTTT.

This chain connects TRBV7-2 to TRBJ2-7; D tentatively reads TRBD1 or TRBD2 (5 bases each). This CDR3 has 13 amino acids. The germline V gene has CDR1 SGHTA and CDR2 FQGNSA. V lost 3 bases to trimming and J lost 1 base, with 7 bases between them. CDR3 bases: TGTGCCAGCAGCTTGGGACGGTCCTACGAGCAGTACTTC. Its translation is CASSLGRSYEQYF.

The count of this clone is one. The chain has TRBV6-6 and TRBJ2-7; D tentatively reads TRBD1 or TRBD2 (5 bases each). CDR1 is MNHNY and CDR2 is SVGAGI in the germline V gene (reference sequence). The CDR3 contains 13 residues. V shed 2 bases and J shed 4 bases, with 9 bases lying between them. The CDR3 coding sequence is TGTGCCAGCAGTTACGGGGACGGATACGAGCAGTACTTC. This encodes CASSYGDGYEQYF.

This chain links TRBV25-1 with TRBJ1-2; 7 nucleotides match TRBD1. The length of the CDR3 is 15 residues. J gave up 8 bases and V 1 base, and 10 bases lay outside the gene matches. Per germline, CDR1 MGHDK and CDR2 SYGVNS. CDR3 DNA sequence: TGTGCCAGCAGTGAATCCAGGGGGGGTGCGGAAGGCTACACCTTC. It is translated as CASSESRGGAEGYTF.

The rearrangement joins TRBV29-1 to TRBJ1-2; TRBD1 matches at 9 bases. Germline CDR1 and CDR2: SQVTM and ANQGSEA. Unmatched junction bases numbered 3, after V lost 5 bases and J lost 5 bases. The CDR3 is 12 residues long. CDR3: CSVTDRGYGYTF. In nucleotides, the CDR3 is TGCAGCGTTACGGACAGGGGTTATGGCTACACCTTC.

This chain links TRBV5-1 with TRBJ2-1; no definite D call. The CDR3 is made up of 15 amino acids. Trimming cost V 2 bases and J 4 bases, with 13 bases left between them. Germline assignment: CDR1 SGHRS and CDR2 YFSETQ. The CDR3 spells CASSLENIRYNEQFF. In nucleotides, the CDR3 is TGCGCCAGCAGCTTAGAGAACATCCGATACAATGAGCAGTTCTTC.